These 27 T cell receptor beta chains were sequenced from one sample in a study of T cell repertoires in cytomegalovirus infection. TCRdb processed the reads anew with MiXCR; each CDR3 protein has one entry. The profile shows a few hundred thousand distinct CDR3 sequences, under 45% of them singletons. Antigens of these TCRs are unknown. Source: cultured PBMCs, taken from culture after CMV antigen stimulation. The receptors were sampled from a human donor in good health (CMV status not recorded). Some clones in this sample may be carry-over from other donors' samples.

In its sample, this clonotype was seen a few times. CDR3 region: CASSWGQGAMSSYEQYF. CDR3 coding DNA: TGTGCCAGCAGCTGGGGACAGGGGGCGATGAGCTCCTACGAGCAGTACTTC. The chain carries TRBV7-9 and TRBJ2-7; 12 bases align to TRBD1. Germline assignment: CDR1 SEHNR and CDR2 FQNEAQ (reference sequence). CDR3 length: 17 residues. J was trimmed by 0 bases and V by 4 bases; bases with no gene match: 7.

The DNA of the CDR3 is TGTGCCAGCGGTCCGGGGGGCCAAGAGACCCAGTACTTC. Amino acids: CASGPGGQETQYF. The genes are TRBV27 and TRBJ2-5; TRBD2 agrees at 7 bases. The CDR3 covers 13 residues. Germline V gene data show CDR1 as MNHEY and CDR2 as SMNVEV (reference sequence). V was clipped by 8 bases and J by 1 base; unmatched bases: 4.

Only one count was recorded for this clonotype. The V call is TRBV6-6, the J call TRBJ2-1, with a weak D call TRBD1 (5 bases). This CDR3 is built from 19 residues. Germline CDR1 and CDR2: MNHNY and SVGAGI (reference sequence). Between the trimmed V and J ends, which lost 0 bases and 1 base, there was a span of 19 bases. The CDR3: CASSYSGSPGKRSYNEQFF. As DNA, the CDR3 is TGTGCCAGCAGTTACTCGGGTTCGCCAGGGAAAAGATCCTACAATGAGCAGTTCTTC.

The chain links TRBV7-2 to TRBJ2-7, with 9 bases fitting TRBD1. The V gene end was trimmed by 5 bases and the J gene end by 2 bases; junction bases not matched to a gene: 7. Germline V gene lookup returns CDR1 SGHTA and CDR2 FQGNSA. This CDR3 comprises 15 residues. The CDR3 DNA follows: TGTGCCAGCAGCAAAGGACAGGGGCCAACCTACGAGCAGTACTTC. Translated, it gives CASSKGQGPTYEQYF.

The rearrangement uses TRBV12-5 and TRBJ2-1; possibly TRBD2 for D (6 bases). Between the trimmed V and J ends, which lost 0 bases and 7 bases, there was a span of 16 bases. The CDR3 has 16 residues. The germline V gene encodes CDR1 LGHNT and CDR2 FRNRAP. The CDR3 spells CASGLVLVGGRNEQFF. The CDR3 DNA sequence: TGTGCTAGTGGTTTGGTACTGGTGGGAGGCAGGAATGAGCAGTTCTTC.

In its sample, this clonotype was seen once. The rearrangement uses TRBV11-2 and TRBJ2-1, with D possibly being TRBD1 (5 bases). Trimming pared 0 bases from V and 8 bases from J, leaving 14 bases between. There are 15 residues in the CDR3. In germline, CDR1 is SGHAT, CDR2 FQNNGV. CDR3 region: CASSLDSIREYEQFF. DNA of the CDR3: TGTGCCAGCAGCTTAGATTCAATCAGGGAATATGAGCAGTTCTTC.

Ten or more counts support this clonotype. CDR3 sequence: CASSLLDRGTGANVLTF. CDR3 nucleotides: TGTGCCAGCAGTTTGCTGGACAGGGGAACTGGGGCCAACGTCCTGACTTTC. This chain links TRBV28 with TRBJ2-6, with 9 nucleotides matching TRBD1. CDR3 length: 17 amino acids. V dropped 3 bases and J dropped 2; count of bases not matched to a gene: 5. Germline V gene sequence: CDR1 MDHEN, CDR2 SYDVKM.

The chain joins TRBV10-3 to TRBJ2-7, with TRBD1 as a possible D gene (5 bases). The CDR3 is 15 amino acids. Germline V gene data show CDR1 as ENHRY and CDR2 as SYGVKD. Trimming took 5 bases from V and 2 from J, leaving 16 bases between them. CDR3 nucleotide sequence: TGTGCCATCAGTTCCACCATAGGACAAGCCTACGAGCAGTACTTC. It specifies CAISSTIGQAYEQYF.

The CDR3 loop is CASGSQVSAEQYF. The CDR3 nucleotides are TGTGCCAGCGGGTCCCAGGTTTCGGCCGAGCAGTACTTC. The rearrangement uses TRBV2 and TRBJ2-7, with no clear D. With 8 bases removed from V and 6 bases from J, the gap between germline ends came to 17 bases. Germline V gene sequence: CDR1 SNHLY, CDR2 FYNNEI. The CDR3 contains 13 residues.

Here the CDR3 DNA reads TGTGCCAGCAGTGAGATTACTAGCTACAATGAGCAGTTCTTC. Amino acids: CASSEITSYNEQFF. The genes are TRBV6-1 and TRBJ2-1; D may be TRBD2 (5 bases). CDR1 is MNHNS, CDR2 SASEGT, per germline. Trimming stripped 3 bases from V and 3 bases from J, with 9 bases between. CDR3 length: 14 amino acids.

CDR3 region: CASSLSRAGNSPLHF. The CDR3 nucleotides are TGCGCCAGCAGCCTCAGCCGGGCCGGGAATTCACCCCTCCACTTT. V is TRBV4-1 and J is TRBJ1-6; no firm D call. This CDR3 is 15 amino acids long. The germline V gene encodes CDR1 MGHRA and CDR2 YSYEKL. Trimming left V 4 bases short and J 7 bases short, with 14 bases between.

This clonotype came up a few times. The CDR3 DNA reads TGTGCCAGCAGACCAAGCGGGAGCCATCTCTACGAGCAGTACTTC. This translates into CASRPSGSHLYEQYF. The gene calls are TRBV7-2 and TRBJ2-7; 8 bases are a match to TRBD2. In germline, CDR1 is SGHTA, CDR2 FQGNSA. V trimming: 6 bases; J trimming: 3 bases; junction bases outside the gene matches: 10. This CDR3 contains 15 residues.

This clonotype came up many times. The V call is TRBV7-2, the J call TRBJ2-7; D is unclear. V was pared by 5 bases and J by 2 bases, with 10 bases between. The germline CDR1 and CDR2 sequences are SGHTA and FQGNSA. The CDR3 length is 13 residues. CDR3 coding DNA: TGTGCCAGCAGCCACAGCAACACCTACGAGCAGTACTTC. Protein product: CASSHSNTYEQYF.

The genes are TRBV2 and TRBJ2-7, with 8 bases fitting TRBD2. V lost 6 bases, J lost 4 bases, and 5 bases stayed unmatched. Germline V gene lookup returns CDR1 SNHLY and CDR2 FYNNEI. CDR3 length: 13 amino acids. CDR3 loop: CASRTGTSYEQYF. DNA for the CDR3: TGTGCCAGCAGAACCGGGACTAGTTACGAGCAGTACTTC.

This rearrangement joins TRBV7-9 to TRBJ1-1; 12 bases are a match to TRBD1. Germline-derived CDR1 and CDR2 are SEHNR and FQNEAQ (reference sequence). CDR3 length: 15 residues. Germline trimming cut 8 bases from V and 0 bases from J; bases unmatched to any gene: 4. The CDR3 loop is CASGDRGRVNTEAFF. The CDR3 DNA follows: TGTGCCAGCGGGGACAGGGGGCGTGTGAACACTGAAGCTTTCTTT.

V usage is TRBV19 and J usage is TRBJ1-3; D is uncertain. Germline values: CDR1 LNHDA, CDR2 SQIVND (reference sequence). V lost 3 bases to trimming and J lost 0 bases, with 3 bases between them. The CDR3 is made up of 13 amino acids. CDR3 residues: CASSMDSGNTIYF. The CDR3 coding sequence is TGTGCCAGTAGTATGGACTCTGGAAACACCATATATTTT.

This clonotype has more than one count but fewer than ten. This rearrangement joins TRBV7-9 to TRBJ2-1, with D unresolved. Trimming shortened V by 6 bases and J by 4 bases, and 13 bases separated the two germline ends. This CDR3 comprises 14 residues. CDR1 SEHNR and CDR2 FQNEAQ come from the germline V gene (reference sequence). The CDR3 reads CASSSNYDYNEQFF. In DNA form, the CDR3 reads TGTGCCAGCAGTTCCAACTACGATTACAATGAGCAGTTCTTC.

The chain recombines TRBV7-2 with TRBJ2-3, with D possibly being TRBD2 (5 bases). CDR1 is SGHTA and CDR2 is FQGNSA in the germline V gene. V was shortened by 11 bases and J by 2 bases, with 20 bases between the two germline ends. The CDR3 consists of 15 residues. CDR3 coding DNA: TGTGCCGAGACAACGCCCCAGCGGAACACAGATACGCAGTATTTT. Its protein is CAETTPQRNTDTQYF.

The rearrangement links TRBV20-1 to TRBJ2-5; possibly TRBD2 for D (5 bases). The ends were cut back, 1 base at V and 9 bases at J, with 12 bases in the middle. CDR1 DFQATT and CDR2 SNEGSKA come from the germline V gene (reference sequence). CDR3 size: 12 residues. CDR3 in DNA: TGCAGTGCTAGAGGTGACTTGCGGGCCCAGTACTTC. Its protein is CSARGDLRAQYF.

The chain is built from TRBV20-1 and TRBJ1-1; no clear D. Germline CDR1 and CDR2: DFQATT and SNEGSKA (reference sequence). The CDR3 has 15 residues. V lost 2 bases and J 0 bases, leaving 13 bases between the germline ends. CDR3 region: CSARIVLEVNTEAFF. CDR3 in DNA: TGCAGTGCTAGAATTGTCCTTGAAGTGAACACTGAAGCTTTCTTT.

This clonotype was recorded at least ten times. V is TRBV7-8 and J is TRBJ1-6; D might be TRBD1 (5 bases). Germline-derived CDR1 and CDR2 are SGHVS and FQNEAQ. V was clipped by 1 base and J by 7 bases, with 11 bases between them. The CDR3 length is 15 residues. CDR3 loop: CASSLDQGLNSPLHF. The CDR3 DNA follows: TGTGCCAGCAGCTTAGATCAGGGTCTGAATTCACCCCTCCACTTT.

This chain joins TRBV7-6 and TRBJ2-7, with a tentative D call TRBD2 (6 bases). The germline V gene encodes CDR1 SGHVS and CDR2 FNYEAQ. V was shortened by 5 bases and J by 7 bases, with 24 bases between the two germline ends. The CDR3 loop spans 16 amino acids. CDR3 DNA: TGTGCCAGCAGCCCAAGAGGCTCGGGAGCTCTCGGGGAGCAGTACTTC. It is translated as CASSPRGSGALGEQYF.

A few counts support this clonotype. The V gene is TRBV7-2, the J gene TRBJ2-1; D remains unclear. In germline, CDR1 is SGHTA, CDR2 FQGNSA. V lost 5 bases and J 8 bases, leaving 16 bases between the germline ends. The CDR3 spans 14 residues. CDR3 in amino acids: CASSQPPWSDEQFF. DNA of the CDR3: TGTGCCAGCAGCCAGCCACCCTGGTCGGATGAGCAGTTCTTC.

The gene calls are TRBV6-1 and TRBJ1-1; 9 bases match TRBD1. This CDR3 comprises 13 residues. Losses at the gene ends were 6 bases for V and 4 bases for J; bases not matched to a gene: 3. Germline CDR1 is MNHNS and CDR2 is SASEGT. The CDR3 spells CASSLQGATEAFF. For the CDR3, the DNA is TGTGCCAGCAGCCTACAGGGGGCCACTGAAGCTTTCTTT.

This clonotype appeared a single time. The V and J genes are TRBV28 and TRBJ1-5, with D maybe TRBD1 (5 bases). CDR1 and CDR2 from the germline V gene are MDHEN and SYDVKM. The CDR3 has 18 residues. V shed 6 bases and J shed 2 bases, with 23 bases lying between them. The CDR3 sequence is CASSPESGTGVGNQPQHF. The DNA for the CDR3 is TGTGCCAGCAGCCCCGAATCCGGGACGGGAGTTGGCAATCAGCCCCAGCATTTT. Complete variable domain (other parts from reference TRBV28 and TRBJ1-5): DVKVTQSSRYLVKRTGEKVFLECVQDMDHENMFWYRQDPGLGLRLIYFSYDVKMKEKGDIPEGYSVSREKKERFSLILESASTNQTSMYLCASSPESGTGVGNQPQHFGDGTRLSIL.

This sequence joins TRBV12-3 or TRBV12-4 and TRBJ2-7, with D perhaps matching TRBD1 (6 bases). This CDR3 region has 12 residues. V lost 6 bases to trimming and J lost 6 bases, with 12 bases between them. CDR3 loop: CASSRTGFEQYF. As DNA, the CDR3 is TGTGCCAGCAGCCGCACAGGGTTCGAGCAGTACTTC.

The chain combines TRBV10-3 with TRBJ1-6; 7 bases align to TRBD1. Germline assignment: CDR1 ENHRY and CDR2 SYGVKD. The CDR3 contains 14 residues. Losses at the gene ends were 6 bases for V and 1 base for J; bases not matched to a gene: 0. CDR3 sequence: CAIRDRSYNSPLHF. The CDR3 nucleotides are TGTGCCATCAGGGACAGGTCCTATAATTCACCCCTCCACTTT.